This T cell receptor (beta chain) was recorded in a study of T cell responses to AZD1222 COVID-19 vaccine. Trimming pared 3 bases from V and 0 bases from J, leaving 11 bases between. Germline CDR1 and CDR2: GTSNPN and SVGIG (reference sequence). The CDR3 consists of 15 residues. Second-dose recipients at about 4 or about 12 weeks were treated as one pooled group. Only in-frame clones appear in the TCRdb table, and some are missing; sequencing was by immunoSEQ multiplex PCR. The table lists tens of thousands of clones, over 70% of them singletons, with about 14% in the top ten. Source: peripheral blood, taken 28 days after the second AZD1222 dose. V and J are TRBV30 and TRBJ1-4, with D perhaps TRBD1 (6 bases). This TCR came from an adult who received the AZD1222 COVID-19 vaccine. CDR3 sequence: CAWRVKGATNEKLFF. CDR3 DNA: TGTGCCTGGAGGGTTAAGGGGGCAACTAATGAAAAACTGTTTTTT.